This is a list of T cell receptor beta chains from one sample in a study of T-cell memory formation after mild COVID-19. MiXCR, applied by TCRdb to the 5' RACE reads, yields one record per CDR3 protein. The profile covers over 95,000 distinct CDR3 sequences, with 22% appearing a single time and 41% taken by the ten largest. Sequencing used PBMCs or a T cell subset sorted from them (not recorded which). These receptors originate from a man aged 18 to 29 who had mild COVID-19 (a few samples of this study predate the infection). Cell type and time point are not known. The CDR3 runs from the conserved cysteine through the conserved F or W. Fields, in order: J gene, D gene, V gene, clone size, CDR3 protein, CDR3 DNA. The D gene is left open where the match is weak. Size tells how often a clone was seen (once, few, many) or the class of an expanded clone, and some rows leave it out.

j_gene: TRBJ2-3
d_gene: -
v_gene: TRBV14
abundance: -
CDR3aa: CASSQDWSDTQYF
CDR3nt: TGTGCCAGCAGCCAAGATTGGTCAGATACGCAGTATTTT

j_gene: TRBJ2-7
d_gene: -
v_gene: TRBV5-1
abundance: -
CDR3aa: CASSFYFVGGRSVEQYF
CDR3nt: TGCGCCAGCAGCTTTTATTTCGTGGGGGGGCGGAGTGTCGAGCAGTACTTC

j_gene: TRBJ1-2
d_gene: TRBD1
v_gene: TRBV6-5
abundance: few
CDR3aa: CASSFGRGVTYGYTF
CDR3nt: TGTGCCAGCAGTTTTGGCAGGGGGGTTACCTATGGCTACACCTTC

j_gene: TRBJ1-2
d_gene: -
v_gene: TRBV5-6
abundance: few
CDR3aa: CASSVIGDYGYTF
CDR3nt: TGTGCCAGCAGCGTGATAGGGGACTATGGCTACACCTTC

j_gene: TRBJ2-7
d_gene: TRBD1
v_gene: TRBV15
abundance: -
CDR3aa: CATSEWDSGSYEQYF
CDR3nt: TGTGCCACCAGCGAATGGGACAGCGGATCCTACGAGCAGTACTTC

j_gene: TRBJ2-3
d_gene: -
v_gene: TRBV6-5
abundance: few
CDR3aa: CASSYSDPTDTQYF
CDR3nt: TGTGCCAGCAGTTACTCGGACCCCACAGATACGCAGTATTTT

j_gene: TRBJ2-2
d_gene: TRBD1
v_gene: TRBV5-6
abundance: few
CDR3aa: CASSPDRGLGGELFF
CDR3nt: TGTGCCAGCAGCCCTGACAGGGGGCTAGGAGGGGAGCTGTTTTTT

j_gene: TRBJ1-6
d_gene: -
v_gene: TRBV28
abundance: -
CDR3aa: CASSLSGGYNSPLHF
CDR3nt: TGTGCCAGCAGTTTATCCGGAGGGTATAATTCACCCCTCCACTTT

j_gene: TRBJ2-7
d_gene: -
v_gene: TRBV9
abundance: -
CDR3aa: CASSYRDSGGEQYF
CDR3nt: TGTGCCAGCAGCTACCGGGACTCCGGCGGCGAGCAGTACTTC

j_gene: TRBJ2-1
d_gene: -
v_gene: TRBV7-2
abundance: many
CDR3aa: CASSLRGLSYNEQFF
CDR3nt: TGTGCCAGCAGCTTGCGGGGTTTGTCCTACAATGAGCAGTTCTTC

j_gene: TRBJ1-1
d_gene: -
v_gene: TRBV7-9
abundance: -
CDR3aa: CASSYAPLLNTEAFF
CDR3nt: TGTGCCAGCAGCTACGCCCCGCTTCTGAACACTGAAGCTTTCTTT

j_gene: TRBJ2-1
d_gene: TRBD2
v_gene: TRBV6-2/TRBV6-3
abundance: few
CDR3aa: CASSLTSGGAMDNEQFF
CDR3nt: TGTGCCAGCAGTTTGACTAGCGGGGGGGCCATGGACAATGAGCAGTTCTTC

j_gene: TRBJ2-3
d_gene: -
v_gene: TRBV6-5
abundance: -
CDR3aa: CASSYRGPDTQYF
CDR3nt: TGTGCCAGCAGTTACCGGGGGCCAGATACGCAGTATTTT

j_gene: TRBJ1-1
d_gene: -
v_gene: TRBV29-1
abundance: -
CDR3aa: CSVNTNTEAFF
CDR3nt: TGCAGCGTTAACACGAACACTGAAGCTTTCTTT

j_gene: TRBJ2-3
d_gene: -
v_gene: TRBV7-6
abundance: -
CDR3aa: CASSLEGEGADTQYF
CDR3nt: TGTGCCAGCAGCTTGGAGGGTGAAGGTGCAGATACGCAGTATTTT

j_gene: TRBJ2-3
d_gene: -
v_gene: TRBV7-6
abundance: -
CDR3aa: CASSSLPDTQYF
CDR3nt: TGTGCCAGCAGCTCTCTCCCAGATACGCAGTATTTT

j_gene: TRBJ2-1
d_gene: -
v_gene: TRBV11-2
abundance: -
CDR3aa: CASSLDGLRGSISYNEQFF
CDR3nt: TGTGCCAGCAGCTTAGATGGTCTGAGGGGAAGTATCTCCTACAATGAGCAGTTCTTC

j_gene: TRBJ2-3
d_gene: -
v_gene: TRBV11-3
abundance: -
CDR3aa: CASSLTSSGGFSTDTQYF
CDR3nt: TGTGCCAGCAGCTTAACTAGTAGCGGCGGTTTTAGCACAGATACGCAGTATTTT

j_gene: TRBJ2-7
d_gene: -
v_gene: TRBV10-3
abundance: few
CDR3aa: CAISGGQNYEQYF
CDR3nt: TGTGCCATCAGTGGGGGGCAGAACTACGAGCAGTACTTC

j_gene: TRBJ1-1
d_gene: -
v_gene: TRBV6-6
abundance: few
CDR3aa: CASTPSVAEAFF
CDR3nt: TGTGCCAGCACCCCAAGCGTTGCTGAAGCTTTCTTT

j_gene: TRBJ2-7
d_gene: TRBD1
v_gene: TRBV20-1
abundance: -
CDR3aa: CSARDVDRGSSYEQYF
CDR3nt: TGCAGTGCTAGAGATGTGGACAGGGGGAGCTCCTACGAGCAGTACTTC

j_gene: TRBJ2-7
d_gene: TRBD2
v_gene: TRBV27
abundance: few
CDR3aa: CASSPRGSGGSYEQYF
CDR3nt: TGTGCCAGCAGTCCCCGGGGTAGCGGGGGTTCCTACGAGCAGTACTTC

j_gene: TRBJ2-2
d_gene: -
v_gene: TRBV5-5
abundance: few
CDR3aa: CASSLSTLATGELFF
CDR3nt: TGTGCCAGCAGCTTATCGACCCTTGCCACCGGGGAGCTGTTTTTT

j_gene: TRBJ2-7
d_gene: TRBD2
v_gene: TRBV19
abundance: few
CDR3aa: CASGGLAGPEQYF
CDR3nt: TGTGCCAGTGGGGGACTAGCGGGACCCGAGCAGTACTTC

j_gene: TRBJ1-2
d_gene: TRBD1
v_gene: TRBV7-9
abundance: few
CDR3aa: CASSFPGTGDDGYTF
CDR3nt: TGTGCCAGCAGCTTCCCGGGGACAGGGGACGATGGCTACACCTTC

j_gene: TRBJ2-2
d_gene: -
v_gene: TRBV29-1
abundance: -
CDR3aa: CSVDSSNTGELFF
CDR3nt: TGCAGCGTTGATTCCTCGAACACCGGGGAGCTGTTTTTT

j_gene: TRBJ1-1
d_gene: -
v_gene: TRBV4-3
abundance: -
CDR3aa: CASSQSFEGSEAFF
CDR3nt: TGCGCCAGCAGCCAAAGTTTTGAGGGCTCTGAAGCTTTCTTT

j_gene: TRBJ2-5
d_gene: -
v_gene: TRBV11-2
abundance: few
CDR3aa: CASSLYFSAGFQETQYF
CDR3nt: TGTGCCAGCAGCTTATATTTTAGCGCGGGGTTTCAAGAGACCCAGTACTTC

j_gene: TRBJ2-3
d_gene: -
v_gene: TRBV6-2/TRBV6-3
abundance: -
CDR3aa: CASSYSFLTATDTQYF
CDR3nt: TGTGCCAGCAGTTACTCGTTCTTGACAGCCACAGATACGCAGTATTTT

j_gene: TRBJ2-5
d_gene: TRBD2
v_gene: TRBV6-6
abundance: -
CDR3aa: CASSYPRLAGGQYQETQYF
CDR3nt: TGTGCCAGCAGTTACCCCCGGCTAGCGGGGGGACAATACCAAGAGACCCAGTACTTC

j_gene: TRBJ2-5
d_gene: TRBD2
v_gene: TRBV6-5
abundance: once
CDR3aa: CASSYRRGVETQYF
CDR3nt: TGTGCCAGCAGTTACCGGCGGGGGGTGGAGACCCAGTACTTC

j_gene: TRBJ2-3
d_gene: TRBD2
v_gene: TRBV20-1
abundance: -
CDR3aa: CSASNSGGPESTDTQYF
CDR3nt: TGCAGTGCTAGTAATAGCGGGGGCCCGGAGAGCACAGATACGCAGTATTTT

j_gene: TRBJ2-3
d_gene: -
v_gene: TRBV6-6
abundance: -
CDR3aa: CASSYGGSDTQYF
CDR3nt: TGTGCCAGCAGTTACGGAGGGTCAGATACGCAGTATTTT

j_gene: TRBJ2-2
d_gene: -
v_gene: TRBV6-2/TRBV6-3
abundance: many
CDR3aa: CASNVGLRTGELFF
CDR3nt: TGTGCCAGCAACGTGGGGCTAAGGACCGGGGAGCTGTTTTTT

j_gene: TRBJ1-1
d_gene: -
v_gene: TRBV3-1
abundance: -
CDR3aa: CASSQDTGGTEAFF
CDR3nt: TGTGCCAGCAGCCAAGATACGGGTGGCACTGAAGCTTTCTTT

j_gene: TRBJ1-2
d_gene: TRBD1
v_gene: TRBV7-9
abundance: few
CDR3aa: CASSLSEQGRGGYTF
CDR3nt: TGTGCCAGCAGCTTGAGTGAACAGGGGCGCGGTGGCTACACCTTC

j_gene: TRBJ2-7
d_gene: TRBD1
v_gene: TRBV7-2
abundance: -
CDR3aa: CASSTGGASWEQYF
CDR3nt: TGTGCCAGCAGCACAGGGGGCGCGTCGTGGGAGCAGTACTTC

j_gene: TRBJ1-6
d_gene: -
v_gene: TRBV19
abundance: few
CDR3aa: CASTSGRSPLHF
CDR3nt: TGTGCCAGTACGTCAGGCCGCTCACCCCTCCACTTT

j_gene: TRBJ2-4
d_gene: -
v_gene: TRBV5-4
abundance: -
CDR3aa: CASSFGPGENIQYF
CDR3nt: -

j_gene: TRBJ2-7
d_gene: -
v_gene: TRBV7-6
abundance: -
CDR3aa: CASSLAPLSEDEQYF
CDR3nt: TGTGCCAGCAGCTTAGCGCCCCTGTCCGAAGACGAGCAGTACTTC

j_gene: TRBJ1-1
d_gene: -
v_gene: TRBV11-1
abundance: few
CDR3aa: CASTGGVRVNTEAFF
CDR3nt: TGTGCCAGCACCGGGGGCGTCCGGGTAAATACTGAAGCTTTCTTT

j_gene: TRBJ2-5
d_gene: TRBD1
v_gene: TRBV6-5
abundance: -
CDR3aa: CASHFGQGKKETQYF
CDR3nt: TGTGCCAGCCATTTCGGACAGGGGAAGAAGGAGACCCAGTACTTC

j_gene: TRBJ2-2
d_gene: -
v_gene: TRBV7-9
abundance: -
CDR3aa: CASSLGGLGELFF
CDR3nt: TGTGCCAGCAGCTTAGGAGGACTCGGGGAGCTGTTTTTT

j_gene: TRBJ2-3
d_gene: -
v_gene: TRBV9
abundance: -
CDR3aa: CASSVAGLGTDTQYF
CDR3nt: TGTGCCAGCAGCGTAGCGGGGTTGGGCACAGATACGCAGTATTTT

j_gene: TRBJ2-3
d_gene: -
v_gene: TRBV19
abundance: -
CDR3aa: CASSTGTDTQYF
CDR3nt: TGTGCCAGTAGTACAGGGACAGATACGCAGTATTTT

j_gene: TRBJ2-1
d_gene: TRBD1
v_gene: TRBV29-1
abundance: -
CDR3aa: CSARGNEQFF
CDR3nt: TGCAGCGCCAGGGGGAATGAGCAGTTCTTC

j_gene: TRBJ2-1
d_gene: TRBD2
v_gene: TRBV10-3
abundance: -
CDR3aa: CAISTSGGVHEQFF
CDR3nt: TGTGCCATCAGTACTAGCGGGGGGGTACATGAGCAGTTCTTC

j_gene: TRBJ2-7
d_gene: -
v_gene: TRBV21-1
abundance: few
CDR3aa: CASSTYERGTGGRNF
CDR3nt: TGTGCCAGCAGCACTTACGAGAGGGGGACAGGGGGCCGGAACTTC

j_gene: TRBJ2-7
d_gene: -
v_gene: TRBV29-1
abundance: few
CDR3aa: CSVGADYEQYF
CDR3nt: TGCAGCGTTGGCGCAGACTACGAGCAGTACTTC

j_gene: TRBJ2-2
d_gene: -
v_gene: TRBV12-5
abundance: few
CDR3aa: CASGLAQNTGELFF
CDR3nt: TGTGCTAGTGGTTTGGCCCAAAACACCGGGGAGCTGTTTTTT

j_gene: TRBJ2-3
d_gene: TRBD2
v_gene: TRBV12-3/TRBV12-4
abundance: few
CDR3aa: CASRLAGVTDTQYF
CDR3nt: TGTGCCAGCAGACTAGCGGGGGTCACAGATACGCAGTATTTT

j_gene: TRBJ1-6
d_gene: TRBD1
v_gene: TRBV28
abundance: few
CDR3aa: CASNRGGNSPLHF
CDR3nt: TGTGCCAGCAACAGGGGAGGGAATTCACCCCTCCACTTT

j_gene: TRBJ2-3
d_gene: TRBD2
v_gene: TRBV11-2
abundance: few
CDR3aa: CASSLVLRGGTDTQYF
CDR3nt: TGTGCCAGCAGCTTAGTTCTTCGGGGGGGCACAGATACGCAGTATTTT

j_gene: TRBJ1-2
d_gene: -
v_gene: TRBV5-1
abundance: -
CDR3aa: CASSTETSGYGYTF
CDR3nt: TGCGCCAGCAGCACGGAAACAAGCGGCTATGGCTACACCTTC

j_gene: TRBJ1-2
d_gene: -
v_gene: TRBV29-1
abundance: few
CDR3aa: CSVEAKGRNYGYTF
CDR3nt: TGCAGCGTTGAAGCCAAGGGCCGTAACTATGGCTACACCTTC